These 17 T cell receptor beta chains originate from one sample sequenced in a study of blood T cell repertoires in COVID-19. The method was immunoSEQ multiplex PCR; TCRdb's version includes in-frame clones alone and lacks a portion of them. The sample shows almost 350,000 clones, approximately 90% of them seen only once. Sequencing was carried out using peripheral blood. All receptors come from a woman aged 55-69 years with COVID-19, enrolled during active disease.

Of note for this clone: The sample carries other DNA sequences with the same CDR3. V and J are TRBV7-6 and TRBJ2-7; 9 bases fit TRBD1. The CDR3 length is 15 residues. Trimming cost V 0 bases and J 4 bases; bases outside gene matches: 4. Germline V lookup: CDR1 SGHVS, CDR2 FNYEAQ. The CDR3 loop is CASSLAGQGAYEQYF. CDR3 DNA sequence: TGTGCCAGCAGCTTAGCGGGACAGGGTGCGTACGAGCAGTACTTC.

The chain uses TRBV2 and TRBJ1-1; D is undetermined. The germline V and J ends were trimmed by 6 bases and 5 bases, with 13 bases remaining between them. Germline V lookup: CDR1 SNHLY, CDR2 FYNNEI. The CDR3 loop spans 13 amino acids. The CDR3 loop reads CASRSIQKTEAFF. The CDR3 DNA is TGTGCCAGCAGGTCAATACAGAAAACTGAAGCTTTCTTT.

The V call is TRBV6-1, the J call TRBJ2-6; D possibly corresponds to TRBD1 (5 bases). This CDR3 is 15 amino acids long. With 2 bases removed from V and 1 base from J, the gap between germline ends came to 6 bases. CDR1 and CDR2 from the germline V gene are MNHNS and SASEGT. CDR3 DNA: TGTGCCAGCAGTGAACCAGGGTCTGGGGCCAACGTCCTGACTTTC. Translation gives CASSEPGSGANVLTF.

As for this clone: The same CDR3 also results from other DNA sequences found in this sample. Here the CDR3 reads CASSQSGSGNTIYF. In nucleotides, the CDR3 is TGTGCCAGCAGCCAGAGCGGCTCTGGAAACACCATATATTTT. The chain is built from TRBV3-1 (or the pseudogene TRBV3-2) and TRBJ1-3, with D unresolved. Trimming stripped 3 bases from V and 0 bases from J, with 6 bases between. Per germline, CDR1 LGHDT and CDR2 YNNKEL (reference sequence). The CDR3 runs to 14 residues.

The rearrangement links TRBV2 to TRBJ1-2; 9 bases are a match to TRBD1. This CDR3 has 16 residues. Germline-derived CDR1 and CDR2 are SNHLY and FYNNEI. J lost 7 bases, V lost 1 base, and 10 bases had no gene match. CDR3 nucleotides: TGTGCCAGCAGTGAAGAAGGGAGAACAGGGGGCTCTGGCTACACCTTC. The encoded protein is CASSEEGRTGGSGYTF.

This clone has a single count. The chain is built from TRBV5-1 and TRBJ2-3; unclear D gene. Germline V CDR1 and CDR2: SGHRS, YFSETQ. Trimming cost V 1 base and J 5 bases, with 5 bases left between them. The CDR3 extends over 12 amino acids. The CDR3 spells CASSLTVDTQYF. CDR3 DNA: TGCGCCAGCAGCTTGACAGTAGATACGCAGTATTTT. Together with reference TRBV5-1 and TRBJ2-3, the CDR3 gives the full variable domain: KAGVTQTPRYLIKTRGQQVTLSCSPISGHRSVSWYQQTPGQGLQFLFEYFSETQRNKGNFPGRFSGRQFSNSRSEMNVSTLELGDSALYLCASSLTVDTQYFGPGTRLTVL.

V gene TRBV9 combines with J gene TRBJ2-3, with 9 nucleotides matching TRBD2. J gave up 4 bases and V 4 bases, and 7 bases lay outside the gene matches. This CDR3 comprises 15 residues. Germline CDR1 is SGDLS and CDR2 is YYNGEE. The CDR3 sequence: CASSPLAGDSDTQYF. CDR3 nucleotide sequence: TGTGCCAGCAGCCCTTTAGCGGGGGACTCAGATACGCAGTATTTT.

The chain employs TRBV6-5 and TRBJ2-5; the D is unclear. The germline V and J ends were trimmed by 6 bases and 4 bases, with 9 bases remaining between them. From germline, CDR1 is MNHEY and CDR2 SVGAGI. CDR3 length: 12 amino acids. The CDR3 nucleotides are TGTGCCAGCAGCCAAAGAGTAGAGACCCAGTACTTC. Residues: CASSQRVETQYF.

This sequence joins TRBV5-1 and TRBJ1-4; D not certain. From germline, CDR1 is SGHRS and CDR2 YFSETQ. Trimming cost V 7 bases and J 0 bases, with 10 bases left between them. This CDR3 comprises 14 residues. The CDR3 DNA follows: TGCGCCAGCCGCGCGGCGGCAACTAATGAAAAACTGTTTTTT. Protein sequence: CASRAAATNEKLFF.

The chain links TRBV15 to TRBJ1-4; 9 positions agree with TRBD1. This CDR3 region has 13 residues. J was trimmed by 8 bases and V by 6 bases; bases with no gene match: 4. Germline values: CDR1 LNHNV, CDR2 YYDKDF (reference sequence). The CDR3 region has the DNA TGTGCCACCAGGACAGGGGGTAGAGAAAAACTGTTTTTT. It is translated as CATRTGGREKLFF.

J is TRBJ2-3 and V is TRBV11-2; D not resolved. V was cut by 6 bases and J by 4 bases, with 11 bases left in between. The CDR3 length is 13 residues. Germline V gene lookup returns CDR1 SGHAT and CDR2 FQNNGV. The CDR3 protein is CASRHSGSDTQYF. Here the CDR3 DNA reads TGTGCCAGCAGGCACTCAGGTTCAGATACGCAGTATTTT.

The V and J genes are TRBV15 and TRBJ2-2, with 7 bases fitting TRBD1. The germline V gene has CDR1 LNHNV and CDR2 YYDKDF (reference sequence). The V gene end was trimmed by 8 bases and the J gene end by 0 bases; junction bases not matched to a gene: 6. The CDR3 loop spans 15 amino acids. CDR3 nucleotides: TGTGCCACCTCCAAAGGGGGCCCGAACACCGGGGAGCTGTTTTTT. This codes for CATSKGGPNTGELFF.

DNA of the CDR3: TGTGCCAGCAGCCAAGCGTCTCCCAGGTACAATGAGCAGTTCTTC. Translated: CASSQASPRYNEQFF. V is TRBV14 and J is TRBJ2-1; D is ambiguous. Trimming stripped 1 base from V and 4 bases from J, with 11 bases between. The germline gives CDR1 SGHDN, CDR2 FVKESK. CDR3 length: 15 residues.

The CDR3 DNA reads TGTGCCAGCAGTGAAGGAGTCCGGACAGGGTTTATCACTGAAGCTTTCTTT. Translated, it gives CASSEGVRTGFITEAFF. This rearrangement joins TRBV6-1 to TRBJ1-1; 8 bases are a match to TRBD1. From germline, CDR1 is MNHNS and CDR2 SASEGT. V trimming: 1 base; J trimming: 4 bases; junction bases outside the gene matches: 11. The CDR3 has 17 amino acids.

This chain's CDR3 is CSVDRGTGTEAFF. The CDR3 region has the DNA TGCAGCGTGGACAGGGGGACTGGAACTGAAGCTTTCTTT. The chain combines TRBV29-1 with TRBJ1-1, with 10 bases aligning to TRBD1. Germline values: CDR1 SQVTM, CDR2 ANQGSEA. V shed 6 bases and J 5 bases; nucleotides not matched to a gene: 6. The CDR3 length is 13 residues.

V and J are TRBV2 and TRBJ1-1; no clear D gene. Looked up from germline, CDR1 is SNHLY and CDR2 is FYNNEI. The V gene lost 4 bases and the J gene lost 8 bases, with 14 bases spanning the gap. CDR3 length equals 13 residues. CDR3 sequence reads: CASSVIQSSEAFF. DNA of the CDR3: TGTGCCAGCAGTGTGATCCAGTCCTCCGAAGCTTTCTTT.

The table lists this clone with many counts. V and J are TRBV30 and TRBJ2-7, with TRBD1 as a possible D gene (6 bases). This CDR3 is 14 amino acids long. CDR1 is GTSNPN and CDR2 is SVGIG in the germline V gene (reference sequence). The V and J ends lost 3 bases and 1 base respectively, with 13 bases between them. The CDR3: CAWRRADRSYEQYF. The CDR3 region has the DNA TGTGCCTGGAGAAGAGCGGACAGATCCTACGAGCAGTACTTC.